This T cell receptor (beta chain) was documented in a study of vaccination effects on CD4 cells after COVID-19. CD4+ T cells specific for antigen were expanded with viral peptide pools by the ViraFEST assay before sequencing. Culture proceeded for roughly ten days, and CD4+ T cells were then isolated. Each participant was administered two doses of either the BNT162b2 or the mRNA-1273 vaccine. Turning to this clone: Its matching antigen is unknown.

Assay used: immunoSEQ multiplex PCR; TCRdb lists only in-frame clones, some missing. Here the sample spans fewer than 40,000 clones, around four fifths being singletons. Germline CDR1 reads SGDLS; CDR2 reads YYNGEE. This CDR3 contains 14 residues. V lost 4 bases, J lost 3 bases, and 12 bases lay in between. The sequence came from a human donor who received a COVID-19 vaccine. Some clones in this sample may be carry-over from other donors' samples. This sequence joins TRBV9 and TRBJ2-3; D is possibly TRBD2 (6 bases). Material: CD4+ T cells from PBMCs cultured with HCoV-NL63 spike peptides, obtained after COVID-19 vaccination. DNA of the CDR3: TGTGCCAGCAGCCCCGCGGGGACGACAGATACGCAGTATTTT. Protein sequence: CASSPAGTTDTQYF.